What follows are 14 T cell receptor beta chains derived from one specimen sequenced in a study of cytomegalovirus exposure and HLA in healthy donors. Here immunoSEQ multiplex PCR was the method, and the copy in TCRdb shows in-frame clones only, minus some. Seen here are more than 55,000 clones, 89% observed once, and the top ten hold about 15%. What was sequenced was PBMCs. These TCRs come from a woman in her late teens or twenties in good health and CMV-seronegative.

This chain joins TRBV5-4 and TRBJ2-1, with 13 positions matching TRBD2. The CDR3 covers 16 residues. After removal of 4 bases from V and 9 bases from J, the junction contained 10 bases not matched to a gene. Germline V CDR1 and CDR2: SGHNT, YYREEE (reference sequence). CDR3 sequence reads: CASSHLLAGGEGEQFF. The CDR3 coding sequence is TGTGCCAGCAGCCATTTACTAGCGGGAGGGGAGGGTGAGCAGTTCTTC.

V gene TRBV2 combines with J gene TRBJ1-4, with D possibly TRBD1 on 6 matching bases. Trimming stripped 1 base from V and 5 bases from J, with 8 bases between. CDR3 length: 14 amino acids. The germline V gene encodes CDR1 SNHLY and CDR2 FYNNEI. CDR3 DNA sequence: TGTGCCAGCAGTGAAGGCACAGGGAATGAAAAACTGTTTTTT. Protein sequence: CASSEGTGNEKLFF.

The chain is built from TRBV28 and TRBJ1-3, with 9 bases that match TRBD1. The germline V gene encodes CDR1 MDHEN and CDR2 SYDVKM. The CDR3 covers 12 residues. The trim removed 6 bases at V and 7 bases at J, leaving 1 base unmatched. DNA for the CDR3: TGTGCCAGCAGGGGACAGGGTAACACCATATATTTT. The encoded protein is CASRGQGNTIYF.

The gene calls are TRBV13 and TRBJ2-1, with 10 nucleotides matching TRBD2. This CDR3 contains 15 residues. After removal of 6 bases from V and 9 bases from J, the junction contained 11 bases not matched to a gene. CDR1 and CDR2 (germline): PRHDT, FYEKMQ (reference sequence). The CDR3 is CASRKTSGPVGEQFF. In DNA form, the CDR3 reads TGTGCCAGCAGAAAGACTAGCGGGCCGGTGGGTGAGCAGTTCTTC.

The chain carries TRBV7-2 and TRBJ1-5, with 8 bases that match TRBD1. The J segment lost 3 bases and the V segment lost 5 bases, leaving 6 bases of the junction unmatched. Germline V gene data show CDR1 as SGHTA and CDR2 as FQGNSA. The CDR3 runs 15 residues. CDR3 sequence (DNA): TGTGCCAGCAGCGCTTCAGGGGGCCCCAATCAGCCCCAGCATTTT. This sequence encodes CASSASGGPNQPQHF.

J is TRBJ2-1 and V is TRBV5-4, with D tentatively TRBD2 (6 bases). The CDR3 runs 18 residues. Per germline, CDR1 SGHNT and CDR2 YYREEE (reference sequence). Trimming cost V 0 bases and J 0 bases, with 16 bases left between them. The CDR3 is CASSLGGGKTSSYNEQFF. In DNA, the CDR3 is TGTGCCAGCAGCTTGGGGGGTGGGAAGACTAGCTCCTACAATGAGCAGTTCTTC.

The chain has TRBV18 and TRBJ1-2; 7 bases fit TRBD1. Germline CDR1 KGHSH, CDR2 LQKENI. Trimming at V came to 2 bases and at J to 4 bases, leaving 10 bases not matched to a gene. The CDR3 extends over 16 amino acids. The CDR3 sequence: CASSPRQGETSYGYTF. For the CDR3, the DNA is TGTGCCAGCTCACCAAGACAGGGCGAAACGAGCTATGGCTACACCTTC.

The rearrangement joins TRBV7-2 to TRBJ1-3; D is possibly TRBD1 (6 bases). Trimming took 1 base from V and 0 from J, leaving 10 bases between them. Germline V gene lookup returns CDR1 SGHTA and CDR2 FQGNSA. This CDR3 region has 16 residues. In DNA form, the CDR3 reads TGTGCCAGCAGCTTAGTAGGACAGATCTCTGGAAACACCATATATTTT. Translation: CASSLVGQISGNTIYF.

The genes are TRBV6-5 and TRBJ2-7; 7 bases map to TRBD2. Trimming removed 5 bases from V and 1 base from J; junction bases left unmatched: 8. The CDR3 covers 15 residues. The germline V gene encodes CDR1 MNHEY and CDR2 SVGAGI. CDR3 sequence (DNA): TGTGCCAGCAGTCTCGAACGGGGGGTTTCCTACGAGCAGTACTTC. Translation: CASSLERGVSYEQYF.

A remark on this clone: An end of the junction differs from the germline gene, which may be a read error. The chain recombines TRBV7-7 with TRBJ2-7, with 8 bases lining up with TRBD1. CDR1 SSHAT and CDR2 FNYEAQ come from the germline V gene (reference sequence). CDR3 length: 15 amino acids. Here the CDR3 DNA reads TGTGCTAGCAGCCCAGGACAGGGTGAGACCTACGAGCAGTACTTC. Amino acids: CASSPGQGETYEQYF.

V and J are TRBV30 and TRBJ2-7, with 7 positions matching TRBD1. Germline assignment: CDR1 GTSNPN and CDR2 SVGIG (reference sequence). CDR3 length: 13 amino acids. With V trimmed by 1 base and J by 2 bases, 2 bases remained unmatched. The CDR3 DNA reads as TGTGCCTGGAGTGCCGGGACAGCCTACGAGCAGTACTTC. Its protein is CAWSAGTAYEQYF.

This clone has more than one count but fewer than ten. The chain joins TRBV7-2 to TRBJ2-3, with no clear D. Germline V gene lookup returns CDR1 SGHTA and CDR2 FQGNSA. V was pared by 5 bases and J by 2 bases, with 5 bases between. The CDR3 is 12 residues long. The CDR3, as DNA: TGTGCCAGCAGCCCCTTCACAGATACGCAGTATTTT. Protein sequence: CASSPFTDTQYF.

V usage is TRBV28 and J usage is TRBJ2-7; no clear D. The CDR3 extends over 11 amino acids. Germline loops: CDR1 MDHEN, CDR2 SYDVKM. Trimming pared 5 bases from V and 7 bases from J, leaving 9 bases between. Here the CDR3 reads CASSDPLEQYF. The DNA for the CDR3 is TGTGCCAGCAGTGATCCTCTAGAGCAGTACTTC.

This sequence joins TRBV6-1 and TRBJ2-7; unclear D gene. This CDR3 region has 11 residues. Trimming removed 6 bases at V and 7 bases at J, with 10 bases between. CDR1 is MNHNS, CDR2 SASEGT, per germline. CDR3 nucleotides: TGTGCCAGCAGCCTGAGGCCAGAGCAGTACTTC. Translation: CASSLRPEQYF.